This is a list of T cell receptor beta chains from one sample in a study of CD8+ T cells in alopecia areata. The assay was immunoSEQ multiplex PCR, and TCRdb's table has in-frame clones only and misses some. This table holds over 150,000 clones, 56% found once. The source material was CD8+ T cells sorted from blood. Every receptor here comes from a human donor in good health. CDR3s include the opening cysteine and the closing phenylalanine or tryptophan. The order of the fields is J gene, V gene, CDR3 protein.

TRBJ2-5 | TRBV6-5 | CASSTPGGTQYF
TRBJ1-4 | TRBV4-1 | CASSPGQVSEKLFF
TRBJ2-7 | TRBV29-1 | CSVEKAASYEQYF
TRBJ2-7 | TRBV4-1 | CASSQKLAGASYEQYF
TRBJ2-5 | TRBV11-2 | CASSPAGGETQYF
TRBJ2-1 | TRBV7-2 | CASSTNDRGYTHEQFF
TRBJ1-1 | TRBV2 | CASIAGPYTEAFF
TRBJ1-1 | TRBV7-9 | CASSSRDRGNTEAFF
TRBJ1-1 | TRBV29-1 | CSVEGDPTGTEAFF
TRBJ1-1 | TRBV29-1 | CSVIIERAFF
TRBJ2-2 | TRBV7-3 | CASSPRTVLVGTGELFF
TRBJ2-5 | TRBV7-9 | CASSDRSPAETQYF